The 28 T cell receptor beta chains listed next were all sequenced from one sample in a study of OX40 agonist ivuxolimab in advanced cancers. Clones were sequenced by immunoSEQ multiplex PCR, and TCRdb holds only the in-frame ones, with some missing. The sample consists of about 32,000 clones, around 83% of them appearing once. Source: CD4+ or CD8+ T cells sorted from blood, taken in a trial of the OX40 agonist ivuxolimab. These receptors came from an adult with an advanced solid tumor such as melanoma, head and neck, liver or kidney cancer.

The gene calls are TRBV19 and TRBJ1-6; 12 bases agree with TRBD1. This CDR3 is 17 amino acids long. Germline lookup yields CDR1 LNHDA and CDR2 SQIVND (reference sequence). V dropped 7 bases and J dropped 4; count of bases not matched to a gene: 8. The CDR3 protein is CASTPGQGASYNSPLHF. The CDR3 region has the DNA TGTGCCAGTACCCCGGGACAGGGGGCATCTTATAATTCACCCCTCCACTTT.

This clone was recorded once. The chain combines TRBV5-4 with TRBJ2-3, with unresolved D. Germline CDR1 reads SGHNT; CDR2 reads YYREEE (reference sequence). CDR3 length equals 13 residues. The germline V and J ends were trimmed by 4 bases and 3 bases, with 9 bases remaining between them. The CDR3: CASSLQTTDTQYF. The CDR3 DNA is TGTGCCAGCAGCCTCCAGACAACAGATACGCAGTATTTT.

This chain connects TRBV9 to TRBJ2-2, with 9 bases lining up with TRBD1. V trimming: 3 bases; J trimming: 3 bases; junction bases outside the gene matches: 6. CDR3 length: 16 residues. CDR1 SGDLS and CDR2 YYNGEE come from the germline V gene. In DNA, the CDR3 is TGTGCCAGCAGCGCTCGGACAGGGGACTACACCGGGGAGCTGTTTTTT. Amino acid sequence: CASSARTGDYTGELFF.

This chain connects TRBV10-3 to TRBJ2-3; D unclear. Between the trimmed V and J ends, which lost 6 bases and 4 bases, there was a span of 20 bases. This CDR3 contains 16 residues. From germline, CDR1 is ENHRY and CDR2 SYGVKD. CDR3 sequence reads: CAISVGHPLGSDTQYF. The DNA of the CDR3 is TGTGCCATCAGCGTCGGGCATCCACTCGGGTCAGATACGCAGTATTTT.

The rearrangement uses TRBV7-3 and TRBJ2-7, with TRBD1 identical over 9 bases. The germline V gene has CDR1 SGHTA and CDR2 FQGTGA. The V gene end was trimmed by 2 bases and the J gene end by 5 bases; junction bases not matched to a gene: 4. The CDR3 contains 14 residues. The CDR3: CASSLVQGANEQYF. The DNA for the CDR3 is TGTGCCAGCAGCTTAGTACAGGGGGCCAACGAGCAGTACTTC.

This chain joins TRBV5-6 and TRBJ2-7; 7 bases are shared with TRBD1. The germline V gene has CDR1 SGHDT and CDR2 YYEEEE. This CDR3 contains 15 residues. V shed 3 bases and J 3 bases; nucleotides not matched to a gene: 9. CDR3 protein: CASSSNRDRFYEQYF. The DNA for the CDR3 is TGTGCCAGCAGCTCCAACCGGGACAGATTCTACGAGCAGTACTTC.

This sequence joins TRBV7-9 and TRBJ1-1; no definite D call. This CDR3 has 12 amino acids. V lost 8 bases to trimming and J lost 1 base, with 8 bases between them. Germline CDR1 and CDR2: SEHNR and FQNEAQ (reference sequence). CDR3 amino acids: CASGWANTEAFF. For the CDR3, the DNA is TGTGCCAGCGGCTGGGCGAACACTGAAGCTTTCTTT.

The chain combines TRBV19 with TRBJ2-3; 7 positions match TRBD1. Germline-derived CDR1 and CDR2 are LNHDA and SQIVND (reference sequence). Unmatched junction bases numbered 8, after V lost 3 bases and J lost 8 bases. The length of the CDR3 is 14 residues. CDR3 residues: CASSMQGEYATQYF. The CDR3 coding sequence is TGTGCCAGTAGTATGCAGGGGGAATATGCTACGCAGTATTTT.

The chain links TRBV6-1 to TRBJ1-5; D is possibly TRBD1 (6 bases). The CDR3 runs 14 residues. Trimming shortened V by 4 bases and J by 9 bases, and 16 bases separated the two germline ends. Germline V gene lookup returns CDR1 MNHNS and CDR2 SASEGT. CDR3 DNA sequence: TGTGCCAGCAGTGGCCTAGCGACAGGAGGGCCCCAGCATTTT. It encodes CASSGLATGGPQHF.

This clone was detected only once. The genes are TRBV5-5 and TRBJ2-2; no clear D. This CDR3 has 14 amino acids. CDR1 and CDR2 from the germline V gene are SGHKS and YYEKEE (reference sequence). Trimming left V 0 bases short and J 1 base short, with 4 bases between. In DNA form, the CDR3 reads TGTGCCAGCAGCTTGGCGGAGAACACCGGGGAGCTGTTTTTT. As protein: CASSLAENTGELFF.

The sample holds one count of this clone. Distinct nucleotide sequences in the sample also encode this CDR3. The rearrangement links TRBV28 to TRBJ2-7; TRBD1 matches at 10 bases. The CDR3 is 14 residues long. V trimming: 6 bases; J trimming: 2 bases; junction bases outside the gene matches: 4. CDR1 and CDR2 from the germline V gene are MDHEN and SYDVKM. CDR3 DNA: TGTGCCAGCAGAACCGGGACAGGGGCCTACGAGCAGTACTTC. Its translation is CASRTGTGAYEQYF.

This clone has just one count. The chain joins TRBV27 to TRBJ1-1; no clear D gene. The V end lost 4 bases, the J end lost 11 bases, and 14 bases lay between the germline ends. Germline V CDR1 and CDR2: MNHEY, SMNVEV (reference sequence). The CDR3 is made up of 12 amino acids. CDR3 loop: CASSSGSLGAFF. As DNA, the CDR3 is TGTGCCAGCAGTTCCGGAAGCCTGGGGGCTTTCTTT.

The CDR3 sequence is CASRGRSGNTIYF. CDR3 bases: TGTGCCAGTAGGGGCCGGTCTGGAAACACCATATATTTT. The rearrangement uses TRBV19 and TRBJ1-3, with no clear D. Trimming took off 6 bases at V and 1 base at J, with 7 bases between the two ends. Looked up from germline, CDR1 is LNHDA and CDR2 is SQIVND (reference sequence). The CDR3 contains 13 residues.

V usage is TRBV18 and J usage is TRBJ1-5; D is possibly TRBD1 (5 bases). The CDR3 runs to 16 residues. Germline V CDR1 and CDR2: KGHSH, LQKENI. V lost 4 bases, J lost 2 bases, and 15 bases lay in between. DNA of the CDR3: TGTGCCAGCTCACGCGACCCAGGGTGGGGCAATCAGCCCCAGCATTTT. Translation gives CASSRDPGWGNQPQHF.

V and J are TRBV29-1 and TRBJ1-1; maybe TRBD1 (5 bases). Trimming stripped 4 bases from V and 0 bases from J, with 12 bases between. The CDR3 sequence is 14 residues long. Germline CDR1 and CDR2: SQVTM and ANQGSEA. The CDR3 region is CSVVGVPMNTEAFF. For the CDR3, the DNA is TGCAGCGTTGTAGGGGTACCCATGAACACTGAAGCTTTCTTT.

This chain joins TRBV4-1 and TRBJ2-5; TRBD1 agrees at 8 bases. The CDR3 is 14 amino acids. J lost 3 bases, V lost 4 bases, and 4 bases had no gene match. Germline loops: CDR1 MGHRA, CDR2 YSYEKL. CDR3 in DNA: TGCGCCAGCAGCCCGCAGGGACAGGAAGAGACCCAGTACTTC. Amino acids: CASSPQGQEETQYF.

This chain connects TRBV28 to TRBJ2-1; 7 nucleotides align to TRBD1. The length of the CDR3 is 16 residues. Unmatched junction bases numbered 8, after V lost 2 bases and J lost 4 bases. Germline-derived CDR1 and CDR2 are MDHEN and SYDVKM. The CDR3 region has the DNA TGTGCCAGCAGTTTAATCGGACAGGACCCTTACAATGAGCAGTTCTTC. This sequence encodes CASSLIGQDPYNEQFF.

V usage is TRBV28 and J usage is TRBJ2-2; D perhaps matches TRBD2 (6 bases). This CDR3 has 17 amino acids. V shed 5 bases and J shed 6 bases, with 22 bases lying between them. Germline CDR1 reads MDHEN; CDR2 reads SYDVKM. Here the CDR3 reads CASSPRRLVMYPGELFF. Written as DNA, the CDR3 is TGTGCCAGCAGTCCCCGAAGACTAGTAATGTACCCCGGGGAGCTGTTTTTT.

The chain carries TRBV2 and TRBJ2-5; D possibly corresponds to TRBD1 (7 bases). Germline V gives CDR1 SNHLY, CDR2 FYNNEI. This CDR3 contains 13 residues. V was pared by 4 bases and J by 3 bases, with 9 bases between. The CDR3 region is CASSGGTEETQYF. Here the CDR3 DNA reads TGTGCCAGCAGTGGCGGGACAGAAGAGACCCAGTACTTC.

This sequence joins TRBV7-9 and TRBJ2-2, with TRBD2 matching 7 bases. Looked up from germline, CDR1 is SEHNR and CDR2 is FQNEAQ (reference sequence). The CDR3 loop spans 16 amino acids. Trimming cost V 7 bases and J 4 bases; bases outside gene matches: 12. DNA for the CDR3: TGTGCCAGCACAACGGGCGGGCTAGCGGCCACCGGGGAGCTGTTTTTT. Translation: CASTTGGLAATGELFF.

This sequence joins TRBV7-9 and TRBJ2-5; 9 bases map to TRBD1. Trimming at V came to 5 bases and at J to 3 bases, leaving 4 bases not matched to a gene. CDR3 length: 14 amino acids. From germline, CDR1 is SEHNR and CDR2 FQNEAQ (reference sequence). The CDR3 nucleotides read TGTGCCAGCAGCCTCCGGGACAGGGAAGAGACCCAGTACTTC. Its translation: CASSLRDREETQYF.

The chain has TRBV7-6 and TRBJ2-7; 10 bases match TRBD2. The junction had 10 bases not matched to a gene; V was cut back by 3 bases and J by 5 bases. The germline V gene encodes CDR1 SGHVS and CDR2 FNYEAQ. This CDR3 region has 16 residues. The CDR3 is CASSLLAGEYEDEQYF. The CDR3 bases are TGTGCCAGCAGCTTGCTAGCGGGAGAGTACGAGGACGAGCAGTACTTC. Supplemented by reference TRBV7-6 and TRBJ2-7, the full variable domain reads GAGVSQSPRYKVTKRGQDVALRCDPISGHVSLYWYRQALGQGPEFLTYFNYEAQQDKSGLPNDRFSAERPEGSISTLTIQRTEQRDSAMYRCASSLLAGEYEDEQYFGPGTRLTVT.

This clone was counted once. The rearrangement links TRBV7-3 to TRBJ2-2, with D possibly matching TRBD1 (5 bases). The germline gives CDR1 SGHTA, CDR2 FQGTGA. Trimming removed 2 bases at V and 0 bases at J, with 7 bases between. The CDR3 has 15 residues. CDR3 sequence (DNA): TGTGCCAGCAGCTTAGCGACAGCGAACACCGGGGAGCTGTTTTTT. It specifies CASSLATANTGELFF. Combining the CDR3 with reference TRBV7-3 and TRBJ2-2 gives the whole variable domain GAGVSQTPSNKVTEKGKYVELRCDPISGHTALYWYRQSLGQGPEFLIYFQGTGAADDSGLPNDRFFAVRPEGSVSTLKIQRTERGDSAVYLCASSLATANTGELFFGEGSRLTVL.

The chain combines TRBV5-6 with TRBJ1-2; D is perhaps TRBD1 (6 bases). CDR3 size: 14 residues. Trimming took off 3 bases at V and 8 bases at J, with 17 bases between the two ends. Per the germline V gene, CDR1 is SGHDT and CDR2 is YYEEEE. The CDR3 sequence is CASSSQGTPWGYTF. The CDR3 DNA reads TGTGCCAGCAGCTCACAGGGCACCCCTTGGGGCTACACCTTC.

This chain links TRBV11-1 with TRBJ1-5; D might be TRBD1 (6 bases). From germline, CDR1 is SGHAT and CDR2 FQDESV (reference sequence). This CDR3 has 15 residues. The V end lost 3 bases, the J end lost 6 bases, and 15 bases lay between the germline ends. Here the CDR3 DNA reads TGTGCCAGCAGCTTTTACCGGGACATTTGTCAGCCCCAGCATTTT. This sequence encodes CASSFYRDICQPQHF.

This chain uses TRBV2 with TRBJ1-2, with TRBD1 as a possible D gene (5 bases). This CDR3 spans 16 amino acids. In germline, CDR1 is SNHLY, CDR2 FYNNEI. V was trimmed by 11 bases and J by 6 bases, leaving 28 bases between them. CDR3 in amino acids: CACTHQAGGRGDGYTF. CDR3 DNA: TGTGCCTGCACCCACCAGGCGGGGGGAAGGGGCGATGGCTACACCTTC.

For the CDR3, the DNA is TGCGCCAGCAGCCAAGGGGACGGTGACACTGAAGCTTTCTTT. It is translated as CASSQGDGDTEAFF. J is TRBJ1-1 and V is TRBV4-3, with D perhaps matching TRBD1 (5 bases). The CDR3 runs to 14 residues. From germline, CDR1 is LGHNA and CDR2 YSLEER. V was cut by 1 base and J by 3 bases, with 9 bases left in between.

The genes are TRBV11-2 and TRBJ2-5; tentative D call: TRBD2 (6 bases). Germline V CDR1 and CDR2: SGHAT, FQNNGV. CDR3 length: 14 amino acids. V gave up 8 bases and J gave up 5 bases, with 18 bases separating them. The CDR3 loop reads CASLKGGGRETQYF. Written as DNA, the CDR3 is TGTGCCAGCTTAAAAGGAGGAGGGAGGGAGACCCAGTACTTC.